This TCR beta chain was identified in a study of CD8 T cells in Susac syndrome. Looking at the study overall: When their blood was taken, patients with Susac syndrome were therapy-naive, taking corticosteroids, or taking intravenous immunoglobulin alone. Findings of the study overall: Among people with Susac, CD8+ clonal expansion was greatest in TEMRA cells and active patients.

Random hexamers were used to reverse transcribe an amount of roughly 0.5 to 1 ug RNA. TCRdb re-called the immunoSEQ multiplex PCR reads through MiXCR, storing one row per CDR3 protein. The repertoire holds more than 100,000 distinct CDR3 sequences, around 94% seen once, with about 0.3% in the top ten. This clonotype was counted once. Antigen unknown. The V gene's germline CDR1 is SNHLY and CDR2 FYNNEI. The CDR3 covers 13 residues. Trimming cost V 8 bases and J 5 bases, with 13 bases left between them. The chain uses TRBV2 and TRBJ2-1, with no clear D. The sequence was collected from a human donor with Susac syndrome. The sample comprised CD8+ T cells from PBMCs. CDR3 DNA: TGTGCCAGCCGGTCAAACAGCGACAATGAGCAGTTCTTC. This sequence encodes CASRSNSDNEQFF.